The clone carrying this T cell receptor (beta chain) appeared a few times. Its antigen is not known. This entry belongs to a study of CD8 T cells in ankylosing spondylitis. Study results and limitations: Reported data indicate significant enrichment of disease-linked clones within matched ankylosing spondylitis synovial fluid. Peripheral blood samples showed relatively rare disease-linked clones, and these clones were CD8+.

From germline, CDR1 is DFQATT and CDR2 SNEGSKA (reference sequence). The CDR3 is 14 amino acids. J lost 5 bases, V lost 6 bases, and 12 bases had no gene match. TCRdb re-called the 5' RACE reads with MiXCR, one entry per CDR3 protein. The profile shows approximately 300,000 distinct CDR3 sequences, around 20% of them singletons. The material sequenced was blood, either unsorted or a sorted T cell fraction (not recorded which). This clonotype was obtained from a female donor with ankylosing spondylitis or in good health (not recorded which). The chain carries TRBV20-1 and TRBJ2-7; the match to TRBD2 covers 8 bases. The CDR3 sequence is CSATYGRAFNEQYF. CDR3 DNA: TGCAGTGCAACCTACGGGAGGGCCTTCAACGAGCAGTACTTC.